This T cell receptor (beta chain) was identified in a study of Ad26.COV2.S vaccination and SARS-CoV-2 variants. Overall study: The Ad26.COV2.S arm of the COV1001 trial was where the donor was placed. The authors gave Ad26.COV2.S intramuscularly, either once or twice 56 days apart. Overall study findings and caveats: Higher spike-specific TCR breadth was found in vaccine recipients than in placebo recipients.

Germline CDR1 reads SGHVS; CDR2 reads FNYEAQ. Trimming took 0 bases from V and 3 from J, leaving 11 bases between them. The CDR3 spans 15 residues. Stated treatment: about 20 received Ad26.COV2.S at low or high dose, single or two shots; about five received placebo; per-sample allocation not given. Material that was analyzed had been drawn on day 63 after the first vaccine or placebo injection. A word on this clone: The antigen is not known.

This table comes from immunoSEQ multiplex PCR, and its TCRdb copy is limited to in-frame clones, with some not included. The sample shows around 270,000 clones, around nine tenths of them seen only once. This clonotype was obtained from a person between 18 and 65 years old who received the Ad26.COV2.S COVID-19 vaccine or a placebo. The chain has TRBV7-6 and TRBJ1-1, with D possibly matching TRBD1 (5 bases). The sequencing used peripheral blood, collected in a trial of Ad26.COV2.S vaccine versus placebo. CDR3 sequence reads: CASSLANDRHTEAFF. The CDR3 DNA is TGTGCCAGCAGCTTAGCGAACGACAGACACACTGAAGCTTTCTTT.